This TCR beta chain was identified in a study of cytomegalovirus exposure and HLA in healthy donors. The CDR3 extends over 17 amino acids. The germline V gene has CDR1 LGHNT and CDR2 FRNRAP. V was shortened by 1 base and J by 2 bases, with 15 bases between the two germline ends. The PCR contained 60 Vbeta and 13 Jbeta primers. Assay: immunoSEQ multiplex PCR; the TCRdb copy retains only in-frame clones and omits some. The data show more than 25,000 clones, with less than 70% seen just once and around 40% held by the top ten. J is TRBJ1-5 and V is TRBV12-5; D perhaps matches TRBD1 (5 bases). The sequencing sample was made of PBMCs. The origin of this receptor is a male donor in good health and CMV-seropositive. The CDR3 DNA sequence: TGTGCTAGTGGTTTGGGTCTTGTGGGGCAGGGCAATCAGCCCCAGCATTTT. This encodes CASGLGLVGQGNQPQHF.